This TCR beta chain is from a study of blood T cells in healthy people across ages. The CDR3 length is 12 residues. The V gene lost 1 base and the J gene lost 3 bases, with 1 base spanning the gap. In germline, CDR1 is LNHDA, CDR2 SQIVND (reference sequence). Combining a sample-barcoded 5' primer with a J-beta primer mix, a second PCR ran for 7 to 11 cycles. TCRdb independently ran MiXCR on the 5' RACE reads; one entry per CDR3 protein. The data contain approximately 820,000 distinct CDR3 sequences, under 45% of them singletons. The sequencing input was blood. The V gene is TRBV19, the J gene TRBJ2-1; no reliable D call. The receptor was isolated from a man aged 55 to 69 in good health. The CDR3 protein is CASSIVYNEQFF. CDR3 DNA sequence: TGTGCCAGTAGTATAGTCTACAATGAGCAGTTCTTC.